The sample holds many counts of the clone carrying this TCR beta chain. What it binds is not known. Arm-PCR of CDR3 regions with iRepertoire HTBI primers generated TCR beta libraries. MiXCR was run by TCRdb on the multiplex PCR reads, yielding one entry per CDR3 protein. In the table there are roughly 420,000 distinct CDR3 sequences, around 16% of which are singletons. The entry originates in a study of regulatory T cells in long-lasting Graves disease. Study conclusions and caveats: Exclusively peripheral blood, rather than thyroid tissue, was studied.

Time point here: newly diagnosed GD, antithyroid drugs for less than 3 months. From PBMCs, RNA was extracted and then used to make the TCR library. Sequenced material: peripheral blood mononuclear cells (PBMCs), taken at new diagnosis, from a patient treated with antithyroid drugs. This TCR derives from a female donor with Graves disease.

The CDR3 coding sequence is TGTGCCAGCAGGACTAGCGGGAGGGGGTCCTACGAGCAGTACTTC. It translates to CASRTSGRGSYEQYF. This rearrangement joins TRBV6-2 or TRBV6-3 to TRBJ2-7; TRBD2 agrees at 14 bases. Trimming removed 6 bases from V and 1 base from J; junction bases left unmatched: 2. CDR3 length: 15 residues. The germline V gene has CDR1 MNHEY and CDR2 SVGEGT.